One and the same sample provided the 31 T cell receptor beta chains below, sequenced in a study of identical twins. TCRdb recomputed calls from the 5' RACE reads with MiXCR, one row per CDR3 protein. The table shows hundreds of thousands of distinct CDR3 sequences, with 6.1% occurring only once. The sequencing input was naive T cells sorted from blood. The receptors stem from a man younger than 30 in good health.

This clonotype was observed a handful of times. V gene TRBV20-1 combines with J gene TRBJ2-2; 7 bases map to TRBD2. Looked up from germline, CDR1 is DFQATT and CDR2 is SNEGSKA (reference sequence). Trimming removed 1 base from V and 4 bases from J; junction bases left unmatched: 6. The CDR3 has 15 amino acids. The CDR3 region has the DNA TGCAGTGCTAGAGTTGCGGGAGCCCTCACCGGGGAGCTGTTTTTT. Amino acid sequence: CSARVAGALTGELFF.

This clonotype was detected many times. The rearrangement joins TRBV29-1 to TRBJ2-3, with TRBD2 as a possible D gene (6 bases). V was cut by 6 bases and J by 0 bases, with 19 bases left in between. CDR1 and CDR2 from the germline V gene are SQVTM and ANQGSEA. This CDR3 region has 16 residues. In DNA, the CDR3 is TGCAGCGTCGGGACCCCGGTGAGCGGGAGCACAGATACGCAGTATTTT. Its translation: CSVGTPVSGSTDTQYF.

This clonotype was seen at least ten times. The V and J genes are TRBV10-3 and TRBJ2-5; D call uncertain. Germline assignment: CDR1 ENHRY and CDR2 SYGVKD. CDR3 length: 12 amino acids. Trimming pared 4 bases from V and 2 bases from J, leaving 5 bases between. CDR3 amino acids: CAISGSQETQYF. In nucleotides, the CDR3 is TGTGCCATCAGTGGATCACAAGAGACCCAGTACTTC.

This clonotype has more than one count but fewer than ten. The CDR3 spells CASSLRSRRQQETQYF. The DNA for the CDR3 is TGTGCCAGCAGCTTACGGTCGCGTAGACAGCAAGAGACCCAGTACTTC. This chain uses TRBV7-9 with TRBJ2-5; maybe TRBD1 (5 bases). V lost 2 bases and J 2 bases, leaving 15 bases between the germline ends. Germline assignment: CDR1 SEHNR and CDR2 FQNEAQ (reference sequence). CDR3 length: 16 amino acids.

In its sample, this clonotype was seen many times. CDR3 sequence reads: CASSFSAGGTYNEQFF. The CDR3 DNA reads as TGTGCCAGCAGCTTCTCGGCGGGAGGTACCTACAATGAGCAGTTCTTC. V gene TRBV7-8 combines with J gene TRBJ2-1, with 8 bases matching TRBD2. From germline, CDR1 is SGHVS and CDR2 FQNEAQ. Trimming took 3 bases from V and 2 from J; bases not matched to a gene: 6. CDR3 length: 16 amino acids.

A remark on this clonotype: One junction end does not reproduce the germline sequence, and a read error may be involved. The CDR3 DNA reads TGTGCCAGCAGGTTAGGGACAGGGGTGAGTCAGCCCCAGCATTTT. Protein sequence: CASRLGTGVSQPQHF. The gene calls are TRBV12-3 or TRBV12-4 and TRBJ1-5; TRBD1 matches at 10 bases. The CDR3 runs to 15 residues.

This chain connects TRBV29-1 to TRBJ2-1; D is uncertain. CDR1 and CDR2 from the germline V gene are SQVTM and ANQGSEA. V lost 7 bases and J lost 0, with 13 bases in between. This CDR3 contains 14 residues. The CDR3 bases are TGCAGCGCCCAGCCCCCAACCTCCTACAATGAGCAGTTCTTC. This sequence encodes CSAQPPTSYNEQFF.

The CDR3 spells CSVEAGTGYEQFF. The CDR3 DNA reads TGCAGCGTTGAAGCAGGGACGGGGTATGAGCAGTTCTTC. The chain carries TRBV29-1 and TRBJ2-1; the D call may be TRBD1 or TRBD2 (5 bases each). The CDR3 is 13 amino acids. Germline lookup yields CDR1 SQVTM and CDR2 ANQGSEA. V lost 1 base and J lost 8, with 12 bases in between.

This clonotype showed up many times. The chain's CDR3 is CASSQIDRGRQETQYF. Written as DNA, the CDR3 is TGTGCCAGCAGTCAGATTGACAGGGGTCGACAAGAGACCCAGTACTTC. V usage is TRBV6-1 and J usage is TRBJ2-5; TRBD1 agrees at 8 bases. Germline trimming cut 5 bases from V and 2 bases from J; bases unmatched to any gene: 10. CDR3 length: 16 residues. The germline V gene encodes CDR1 MNHNS and CDR2 SASEGT.

The table lists this clonotype with many counts. This chain connects TRBV27 to TRBJ1-5; possibly TRBD1 for D (5 bases). Germline values: CDR1 MNHEY, CDR2 SMNVEV (reference sequence). The V and J ends lost 2 bases and 6 bases respectively, with 8 bases between them. This CDR3 comprises 13 residues. CDR3 region: CASSLQGRQPQHF. The CDR3 region has the DNA TGTGCCAGCAGTTTACAGGGTCGTCAGCCCCAGCATTTT.

V is TRBV30 and J is TRBJ2-7, with 12 positions matching TRBD2. J gave up 5 bases and V 4 bases, and 3 bases lay outside the gene matches. From germline, CDR1 is GTSNPN and CDR2 SVGIG (reference sequence). This CDR3 is built from 13 residues. CDR3: CAWTRLAGDEQYV. The CDR3 region has the DNA TGTGCCTGGACAAGACTAGCGGGAGACGAGCAGTACGTC.

In this sample, this clonotype turned up a few times. The chain is built from TRBV7-9 and TRBJ2-1, with D unresolved. The CDR3 has 12 residues. The germline CDR1 and CDR2 sequences are SEHNR and FQNEAQ (reference sequence). V was pared by 6 bases and J by 6 bases, with 9 bases between. The CDR3 reads CASRGDGNEQFF. The CDR3 DNA is TGTGCCAGCAGGGGCGACGGCAATGAGCAGTTCTTC.

The chain links TRBV7-7 to TRBJ2-5; D gene uncertain. CDR3 length equals 14 residues. The germline V and J ends were trimmed by 4 bases and 3 bases, with 12 bases remaining between them. The V gene's germline CDR1 is SSHAT and CDR2 FNYEAQ (reference sequence). This CDR3 is CASSSWAREETQYF. The CDR3 nucleotides read TGTGCCAGCAGCTCTTGGGCCCGGGAAGAGACCCAGTACTTC.

The chain uses TRBV30 and TRBJ2-4; 9 bases fit TRBD1. The trim removed 2 bases at V and 9 bases at J, leaving 14 bases unmatched. The germline gives CDR1 GTSNPN, CDR2 SVGIG (reference sequence). The CDR3 runs to 16 residues. CDR3 coding DNA: TGTGCCTGGAGTTTCGCCGGGACAGGGTCCGGCGGCATTCAGTACTTC. This gives the protein CAWSFAGTGSGGIQYF.

The CDR3 protein is CASSLFRRADTQYF. DNA for the CDR3: TGTGCCAGCAGCTTATTCCGGAGGGCAGATACGCAGTATTTT. This chain links TRBV11-2 with TRBJ2-3, with D possibly TRBD2 on 6 matching bases. Germline-derived CDR1 and CDR2 are SGHAT and FQNNGV. The ends were cut back, 2 bases at V and 4 bases at J, with 10 bases in the middle. The CDR3 runs 14 residues.

This clonotype was counted a few times. The chain combines TRBV20-1 with TRBJ2-7; TRBD2 matches at 8 bases. The CDR3 spans 14 residues. The V segment lost 5 bases and the J segment 3 bases; nucleotides outside the gene matches: 9. Germline values: CDR1 DFQATT, CDR2 SNEGSKA (reference sequence). CDR3 amino acids: CSAARISGIYEQYF. CDR3 DNA sequence: TGCAGTGCTGCCCGGATTAGCGGGATCTACGAGCAGTACTTC.

This clonotype was recorded a few times. This sequence joins TRBV23-1 and TRBJ2-7; D is possibly TRBD1 (5 bases). TRBV23-1 counts as an open reading frame of uncertain function. Trimming removed 0 bases at V and 0 bases at J, with 12 bases between. There are 16 residues in the CDR3. This CDR3 is CASSQSGQTSSYEQYV. In nucleotides, the CDR3 is TGCGCCAGCAGTCAATCGGGGCAGACCAGCTCCTACGAGCAGTACGTC.

V usage is TRBV12-5 and J usage is TRBJ1-5; D might be TRBD1 (5 bases). The germline V gene has CDR1 LGHNT and CDR2 FRNRAP. The CDR3 runs 15 residues. Trimming cost V 1 base and J 4 bases, with 11 bases left between them. The CDR3 region is CASGLDRLNNQPQHF. The CDR3, as DNA: TGTGCTAGTGGTTTGGACAGGTTAAATAATCAGCCCCAGCATTTT.

At least ten counts were recorded for this clonotype. V usage is TRBV12-3 or TRBV12-4 and J usage is TRBJ1-5; the match to TRBD1 covers 9 bases. The CDR3 extends over 16 amino acids. The J segment lost 6 bases and the V segment lost 0 bases, leaving 6 bases of the junction unmatched. CDR3 region: CASSLARWDRVQPQHF. The CDR3, as DNA: TGTGCCAGCAGTTTAGCCCGCTGGGACAGGGTTCAGCCCCAGCATTTT.

A few counts support this clonotype. The rearrangement uses TRBV19 and TRBJ2-3; 8 positions match TRBD2. The germline gives CDR1 LNHDA, CDR2 SQIVND (reference sequence). The CDR3 contains 15 residues. V shed 1 base and J 5 bases; nucleotides not matched to a gene: 5. The CDR3 here is CASSIGREGRDTQYF. The CDR3 DNA sequence: TGTGCCAGTAGTATAGGCCGGGAGGGAAGAGATACGCAGTATTTT.

This clonotype was recorded at least ten times. This sequence joins TRBV9 and TRBJ2-3; 10 nucleotides agree with TRBD1. The germline V gene encodes CDR1 SGDLS and CDR2 YYNGEE. V was pared by 3 bases and J by 4 bases, with 8 bases of the junction left unmatched. The CDR3 runs to 16 residues. CDR3 region: CASSARQGAVADTQYF. DNA for the CDR3: TGTGCCAGCAGCGCACGACAGGGGGCGGTTGCAGATACGCAGTATTTT.

The genes are TRBV5-1 and TRBJ2-3; the D gene is possibly TRBD2 (7 bases). Germline CDR1 is SGHRS and CDR2 is YFSETQ. The CDR3 totals 19 residues. Trimming pared 4 bases from V and 4 bases from J, leaving 28 bases between. CDR3 DNA: TGCGCCAGCAGCCTGGGGGGGCCGCGGACAGCGCTCAGCTCAGATACGCAGTATTTT. Its translation is CASSLGGPRTALSSDTQYF.

V and J are TRBV29-1 and TRBJ2-2; the D is unclear. The length of the CDR3 is 14 residues. Germline V gene data show CDR1 as SQVTM and CDR2 as ANQGSEA. Trimming pared 4 bases from V and 4 bases from J, leaving 13 bases between. The chain's CDR3 is CSVVDERATGELFF. The CDR3 bases are TGCAGCGTTGTTGATGAGCGAGCCACCGGGGAGCTGTTTTTT.

Many counts were recorded for this clonotype. The CDR3 region is CSALDRSNYGYTF. DNA for the CDR3: TGCAGTGCTTTGGACAGATCAAACTATGGCTACACCTTC. The chain has TRBV20-1 and TRBJ1-2; weak D call: TRBD1 (6 bases). The CDR3 consists of 13 residues. V was clipped by 5 bases and J by 2 bases, with 12 bases between them. The germline gives CDR1 DFQATT, CDR2 SNEGSKA (reference sequence).

This rearrangement joins TRBV7-7 to TRBJ2-5; D is undetermined. Germline V CDR1 and CDR2: SSHAT, FNYEAQ (reference sequence). Trimming took off 5 bases at V and 4 bases at J, with 11 bases between the two ends. The CDR3 covers 13 residues. The CDR3 is CASSREPRETQYF. DNA of the CDR3: TGTGCCAGCAGCCGAGAGCCCCGAGAGACCCAGTACTTC.

The chain uses TRBV7-9 and TRBJ2-7; D tentatively fits TRBD1 or TRBD2 (5 bases each). Germline V gives CDR1 SEHNR, CDR2 FQNEAQ (reference sequence). The CDR3 totals 14 residues. The germline V and J ends were trimmed by 5 bases and 3 bases, with 14 bases remaining between them. The CDR3 DNA sequence: TGTGCCAGCAGCCCGCCGGGACGGTTCTACGAGCAGTACGTC. This translates into CASSPPGRFYEQYV.

The table lists this clonotype with a few counts. V is TRBV20-1 and J is TRBJ2-1; 9 bases are shared with TRBD2. The CDR3 loop spans 15 amino acids. With V trimmed by 0 bases and J by 9 bases, 9 bases remained unmatched. Per germline, CDR1 DFQATT and CDR2 SNEGSKA (reference sequence). In nucleotides, the CDR3 is TGCAGTGCTAGAGAAAGCGGGAGGTCTTTTAGTGAGCAGTTCTTC. Amino acid sequence: CSARESGRSFSEQFF.

This clonotype showed up many times. The chain links TRBV24-1 to TRBJ2-3; D is possibly TRBD2 (5 bases). With 3 bases removed from V and 2 bases from J, the gap between germline ends came to 8 bases. The CDR3 runs 14 residues. The germline gives CDR1 KGHDR, CDR2 SFDVKD. CDR3 loop: CATSDGENTDTQYF. Written as DNA, the CDR3 is TGTGCCACCAGTGATGGGGAGAACACAGATACGCAGTATTTT.

This clonotype was observed many times. The rearrangement uses TRBV28 and TRBJ2-7, with 7 bases lining up with TRBD1. J gave up 2 bases and V 7 bases, and 11 bases lay outside the gene matches. Germline values: CDR1 MDHEN, CDR2 SYDVKM. The CDR3 has 15 residues. CDR3 sequence (DNA): TGTGCCAGCACAGCGCCCGGGACAGACGCCTACGAGCAGTACTTC. Translated, it gives CASTAPGTDAYEQYF. The complete variable domain, with remaining parts taken from reference TRBV28 and TRBJ2-7, reads DVKVTQSSRYLVKRTGEKVFLECVQDMDHENMFWYRQDPGLGLRLIYFSYDVKMKEKGDIPEGYSVSREKKERFSLILESASTNQTSMYLCASTAPGTDAYEQYFGPGTRLTVT.

The sample holds many counts of this clonotype. This chain links TRBV7-2 with TRBJ2-7, with TRBD2 matching 15 bases. The CDR3 spans 15 residues. V lost 3 bases to trimming and J lost 6 bases; unmatched junction nucleotides: 3. The germline V gene has CDR1 SGHTA and CDR2 FQGNSA. The DNA of the CDR3 is TGTGCCAGCAGCTTGGGACTAGCGGGAGGCAGCGAGCAGTACTTC. It is translated as CASSLGLAGGSEQYF.

This clonotype was found many times. V usage is TRBV7-9 and J usage is TRBJ1-4, with D possibly being TRBD1 (6 bases). V lost 0 bases to trimming and J lost 0 bases, with 8 bases between them. The CDR3 covers 16 residues. CDR1 is SEHNR and CDR2 is FQNEAQ in the germline V gene (reference sequence). The chain's CDR3 is CASSLAGGATNEKLFF. Written as DNA, the CDR3 is TGTGCCAGCAGCTTAGCGGGGGGCGCAACTAATGAAAAACTGTTTTTT.